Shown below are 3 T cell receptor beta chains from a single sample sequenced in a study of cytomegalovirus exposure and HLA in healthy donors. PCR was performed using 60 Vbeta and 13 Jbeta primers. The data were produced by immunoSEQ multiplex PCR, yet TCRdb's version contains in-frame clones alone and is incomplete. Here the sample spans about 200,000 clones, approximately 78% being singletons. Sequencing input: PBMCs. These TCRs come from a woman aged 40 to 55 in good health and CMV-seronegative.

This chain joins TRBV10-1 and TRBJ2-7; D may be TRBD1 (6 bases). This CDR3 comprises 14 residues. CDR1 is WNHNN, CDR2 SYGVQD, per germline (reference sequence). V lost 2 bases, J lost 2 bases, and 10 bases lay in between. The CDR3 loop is CASSEGTIPYEQYF. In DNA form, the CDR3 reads TGCGCCAGCAGTGAGGGGACAATCCCCTACGAGCAGTACTTC.

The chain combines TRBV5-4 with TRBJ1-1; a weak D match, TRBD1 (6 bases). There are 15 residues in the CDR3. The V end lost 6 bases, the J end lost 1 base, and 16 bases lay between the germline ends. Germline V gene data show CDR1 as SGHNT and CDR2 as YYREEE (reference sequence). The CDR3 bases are TGTGCCAGCAACCTGGGGCTGACAGGGAACACTGAAGCTTTCTTT. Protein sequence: CASNLGLTGNTEAFF.

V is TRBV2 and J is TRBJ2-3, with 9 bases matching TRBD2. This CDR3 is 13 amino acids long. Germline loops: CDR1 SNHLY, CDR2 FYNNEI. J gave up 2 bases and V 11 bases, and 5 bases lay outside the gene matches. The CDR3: CACTSGFTDTQYF. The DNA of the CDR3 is TGTGCCTGTACTAGCGGGTTCACAGATACGCAGTATTTT.